Each of the 18 T cell receptor beta chains below was sequenced from the same sample in a study of shared clonotypes between healthy human individuals. Clones were read by immunoSEQ multiplex PCR, and TCRdb kept only the in-frame ones, dropping some. This table has 2 million to 2.5 million clones, 85% to 95% appearing once. The sequencing input was naive CD4+ T cells sorted from blood. The subset is: CD45RA+ positively selected. The receptors originated from a man in his late teens or twenties in good health.

The V call is TRBV29-1, the J call TRBJ1-5; the D is unclear. Germline-derived CDR1 and CDR2 are SQVTM and ANQGSEA. Trimming shortened V by 6 bases and J by 1 base, and 10 bases separated the two germline ends. This CDR3 has 13 residues. CDR3 sequence (DNA): TGCAGCGTCGCCACGGACAGCAATCAGCCCCAGCATTTT. Translated, it gives CSVATDSNQPQHF.

The chain uses TRBV30 and TRBJ2-5; 7 bases line up with TRBD1. Per germline, CDR1 GTSNPN and CDR2 SVGIG (reference sequence). With 7 bases clipped from V and 3 bases from J, the junction kept 14 bases outside the gene matches. There are 15 residues in the CDR3. CDR3 DNA sequence: TGTGCCTCTGACTTGACAGGGTGGTTAAAAGAGACCCAGTACTTC. Translation: CASDLTGWLKETQYF.

The chain combines TRBV6-4 with TRBJ1-2, with D possibly TRBD1 on 5 matching bases. The CDR3 is 11 amino acids. Trimming took off 8 bases at V and 5 bases at J, with 9 bases between the two ends. Germline CDR1 and CDR2: MRHNA and SNTAGT. The CDR3 region has the DNA TGTGCCAGCCGGGACGTATATGGCTACACCTTC. This sequence encodes CASRDVYGYTF.

The sample holds one count of this clone. The chain has TRBV21-1 and TRBJ2-3; no check of the table's D call, TRBD2, against the DNA was made. TRBV21-1 is given as a pseudogene. The CDR3 consists of 14 residues. The CDR3 protein is CASSKTGGTDTQYF. CDR3 DNA: TGTGCCAGCAGCAAAACCGGGGGGACAGATACGCAGTATTTT.

This chain links TRBV10-3 with TRBJ2-1; D is perhaps TRBD2 (6 bases). Germline CDR1 ENHRY, CDR2 SYGVKD. V dropped 8 bases and J dropped 7 bases, with 15 bases sitting between them. The CDR3 has 13 amino acids. CDR3 sequence: CAIRSPGGNEQFF. As DNA, the CDR3 is TGTGCCATCCGCTCCCCCGGAGGGAATGAGCAGTTCTTC.

The chain carries TRBV2 and TRBJ2-5; D could derive from TRBD1 or TRBD2 (5 bases each). Deletions cut 11 bases from V and 5 bases from J, with 15 bases between. The CDR3 sequence is 12 residues long. Germline-derived CDR1 and CDR2 are SNHLY and FYNNEI. For the CDR3, the DNA is TGTGCCGGGGGACGGGAAACGGAGACCCAGTACTTC. Translation: CAGGRETETQYF.

The chain links TRBV7-2 to TRBJ2-1; D is undetermined. CDR3 length: 14 amino acids. Germline V gene lookup returns CDR1 SGHTA and CDR2 FQGNSA. The V end was cut by 2 bases, the J end by 2 bases, with 7 bases between. CDR3: CASSLPGPYNEQFF. CDR3 sequence (DNA): TGTGCCAGCAGCTTACCGGGCCCCTACAATGAGCAGTTCTTC.

The gene calls are TRBV7-2 and TRBJ2-3, with TRBD2 as a possible D gene (6 bases). CDR1 SGHTA and CDR2 FQGNSA come from the germline V gene. The CDR3 is made up of 16 amino acids. The V and J ends lost 6 bases and 9 bases respectively, with 25 bases between them. The CDR3 sequence is CASRPAGTAQEGTQYF. CDR3 nucleotides: TGTGCCAGCAGACCAGCCGGGACCGCGCAGGAGGGGACGCAGTATTTT.

Only one count was recorded for this clone. The rearrangement links TRBV5-1 to TRBJ2-3, with D possibly matching TRBD1 (5 bases). Germline lookup yields CDR1 SGHRS and CDR2 YFSETQ. This CDR3 has 13 residues. V was shortened by 7 bases and J by 2 bases, with 11 bases between the two germline ends. The CDR3 protein is CASGGQPTDTQYF. The CDR3 coding sequence is TGCGCCAGCGGCGGACAACCCACAGATACGCAGTATTTT.

J is TRBJ2-7 and V is TRBV7-9; 7 bases are a match to TRBD1. The CDR3 length is 15 residues. V shed 2 bases and J 0 bases; nucleotides not matched to a gene: 4. Per germline, CDR1 SEHNR and CDR2 FQNEAQ (reference sequence). In DNA, the CDR3 is TGTGCCAGCAGCTTACTTCGGGACAGCTCCTACGAGCAGTACTTC. Translation: CASSLLRDSSYEQYF.

The J gene is TRBJ1-6, the V gene TRBV27; weak D call: TRBD1 (5 bases). Deletions cut 3 bases from V and 4 bases from J, with 7 bases between. This CDR3 spans 14 amino acids. Germline V gene data show CDR1 as MNHEY and CDR2 as SMNVEV (reference sequence). The CDR3 DNA is TGTGCCAGCAGTTTGGACAATTATAATTCACCCCTCCACTTT. Its protein is CASSLDNYNSPLHF.

The sample holds one count of this clone. The V call is TRBV28, the J call TRBJ1-2; perhaps TRBD1 as D (6 bases). With 6 bases removed from V and 4 bases from J, the gap between germline ends came to 12 bases. Germline lookup yields CDR1 MDHEN and CDR2 SYDVKM. CDR3 length: 13 residues. This CDR3 is CASRSGGGYGYTF. CDR3 nucleotides: TGTGCCAGCAGATCGGGGGGCGGCTATGGCTACACCTTC.

This chain uses TRBV30 with TRBJ2-7, with TRBD1 as a possible D gene (5 bases). Between the trimmed V and J ends, which lost 1 base and 5 bases, there was a span of 9 bases. CDR3 length: 12 amino acids. CDR1 and CDR2 (germline): GTSNPN, SVGIG (reference sequence). CDR3 DNA: TGTGCCTGGAGTGCCAGGGCCGACGAGCAGTACTTC. It specifies CAWSARADEQYF.

This clone was counted a few times. The genes are TRBV7-2 and TRBJ2-1; D is unresolved. The V gene lost 6 bases and the J gene lost 7 bases, with 10 bases spanning the gap. CDR1 and CDR2 from the germline V gene are SGHTA and FQGNSA. The CDR3 has 12 amino acids. The CDR3 coding sequence is TGTGCCAGCAGGGAAGAAATGAATGAGCAGTTCTTC. This sequence encodes CASREEMNEQFF.

The V call is TRBV19, the J call TRBJ2-7; tentative D call: TRBD2 (5 bases). This CDR3 has 13 amino acids. Germline V gives CDR1 LNHDA, CDR2 SQIVND (reference sequence). Trimming shortened V by 6 bases and J by 1 base, and 10 bases separated the two germline ends. CDR3 residues: CASRGSGSYEQYF. DNA for the CDR3: TGTGCCAGTAGAGGAAGCGGATCCTACGAGCAGTACTTC. Looking up the rest from reference TRBV19 and TRBJ2-7 gives the full variable domain: DGGITQSPKYLFRKEGQNVTLSCEQNLNHDAMYWYRQDPGQGLRLIYYSQIVNDFQKGDIAEGYSVSREKKESFPLTVTSAQKNPTAFYLCASRGSGSYEQYFGPGTRLTVT.

As to this clone: A clone one base away is much larger, so this may be a read error. The sample contains more than one DNA sequence encoding this CDR3. The chain carries TRBV7-3 and TRBJ1-1, with D possibly being TRBD1 (6 bases). Trimming took off 3 bases at V and 2 bases at J, with 7 bases between the two ends. The CDR3 extends over 13 amino acids. CDR1 is SGHTA and CDR2 is FQGTGA in the germline V gene. Here the CDR3 DNA reads TGTGCCAGCAGCTTTGGGACAAACACTGAAGCTTTCTTT. Protein: CASSFGTNTEAFF.

The rearrangement joins TRBV30 to TRBJ2-1; D gene uncertain. Trimming left V 4 bases short and J 9 bases short, with 16 bases between. The germline gives CDR1 GTSNPN, CDR2 SVGIG (reference sequence). There are 13 residues in the CDR3. The DNA of the CDR3 is TGTGCCTGGACCACCGGTCTAAGTCGTGAGCAGTTCTTC. As protein: CAWTTGLSREQFF.

This rearrangement joins TRBV30 to TRBJ2-5; 7 nucleotides line up with TRBD2. Trimming took 3 bases from V and 2 from J; bases not matched to a gene: 9. Germline CDR1 reads GTSNPN; CDR2 reads SVGIG (reference sequence). This CDR3 is built from 15 residues. CDR3 nucleotides: TGTGCCTGGAGGAGTGGGGCTAGCGGACAAGAGACCCAGTACTTC. Translating it yields CAWRSGASGQETQYF.